Presented here are 20 T cell receptor beta chains from one specimen sequenced in a study of blood T cell repertoires in COVID-19. Method: immunoSEQ multiplex PCR; TCRdb's copy keeps in-frame clones and lacks some. The data show about 60,000 clones, 88% seen once. Material: peripheral blood. These TCRs come from a man aged 50-59 years with active COVID-19.

The gene calls are TRBV4-2 and TRBJ1-1, with 10 bases aligning to TRBD1. Germline CDR1 reads LGHNA; CDR2 reads YNFKEQ. There are 16 residues in the CDR3. V was pared by 1 base and J by 4 bases, with 6 bases of the junction left unmatched. In DNA form, the CDR3 reads TGTGCCAGCAGCCAAGTTTCCAGGACAGGGGGCACTGAAGCTTTCTTT. Translated: CASSQVSRTGGTEAFF.

The J gene is TRBJ2-7, the V gene TRBV30, with 7 bases lining up with TRBD1. CDR1 is GTSNPN, CDR2 SVGIG, per germline (reference sequence). The CDR3 consists of 13 residues. The V and J ends lost 2 bases and 2 bases, in that order; junction bases with no gene match: 3. For the CDR3, the DNA is TGTGCCTGGAGTTCAGGGGGACCCTACGAGCAGTACTTC. Translated: CAWSSGGPYEQYF.

V and J are TRBV6-5 and TRBJ2-7; 10 positions agree with TRBD1. This CDR3 comprises 14 residues. The germline V gene has CDR1 MNHEY and CDR2 SVGAGI. Trimming at V came to 7 bases and at J to 1 base, leaving 4 bases not matched to a gene. For the CDR3, the DNA is TGTGCCAGCAAGGGGACAGGGGAATCCTACGAGCAGTACTTC. Its protein is CASKGTGESYEQYF.

The genes are TRBV12-3 or TRBV12-4 and TRBJ2-2; the D gene is possibly TRBD1 (5 bases). CDR3 length: 13 amino acids. Trimming cost V 6 bases and J 6 bases, with 11 bases left between them. The DNA for the CDR3 is TGTGCCAGCAGGCCCTCCAGGGCCGGGGAGCTGTTTTTT. It yields the protein CASRPSRAGELFF.

A single count supports this clone. The chain recombines TRBV5-4 with TRBJ1-4; a possible D gene is TRBD1 (6 bases). The V and J ends lost 4 bases and 8 bases respectively, with 15 bases between them. The CDR3 has 14 amino acids. CDR1 is SGHNT, CDR2 YYREEE, per germline (reference sequence). The DNA of the CDR3 is TGTGCCAGCAGCGTCGACAGGTGGGACGAAAAACTGTTTTTT. It encodes CASSVDRWDEKLFF.

CDR3 residues: CASIPTGYNEQFF. CDR3 coding DNA: TGTGCCAGCATCCCGACGGGCTACAATGAGCAGTTCTTC. This chain links TRBV2 with TRBJ2-1; D is ambiguous. CDR1 and CDR2 from the germline V gene are SNHLY and FYNNEI. This CDR3 spans 13 amino acids. The V end lost 7 bases, the J end lost 3 bases, and 10 bases lay between the germline ends.

The chain is built from TRBV27 and TRBJ2-3; possible D gene TRBD1, 6 bases. Germline CDR1 is MNHEY and CDR2 is SMNVEV (reference sequence). The ends were cut back, 6 bases at V and 6 bases at J, with 19 bases in the middle. CDR3 length: 15 amino acids. Here the CDR3 reads CASSTQGRATDTQYF. CDR3 coding DNA: TGTGCCAGCAGCACCCAGGGGCGGGCAACGGATACGCAGTATTTT.

This rearrangement joins TRBV21-1 to TRBJ1-5; TRBD1 reflects the table's D call only, with no check against the DNA. TRBV21-1 has pseudogene status. The CDR3 extends over 18 amino acids. The CDR3 spells CASSPPVDRAPGNQPQHF. Written as DNA, the CDR3 is TGTGCCAGCAGCCCTCCGGTTGACAGGGCTCCTGGCAATCAGCCCCAGCATTTT.

V usage is TRBV27 and J usage is TRBJ2-3; maybe TRBD2 (5 bases). Germline V gene lookup returns CDR1 MNHEY and CDR2 SMNVEV (reference sequence). V gave up 7 bases and J gave up 5 bases, with 16 bases separating them. The CDR3 sequence is 14 residues long. The CDR3 region is CASTPGRGRDTQYF. For the CDR3, the DNA is TGTGCCAGCACCCCAGGTAGAGGGCGAGATACGCAGTATTTT.

The chain uses TRBV3-1 (or the pseudogene TRBV3-2) and TRBJ2-1, with no clear D. The CDR3 length is 15 residues. Germline values: CDR1 LGHDT, CDR2 YNNKEL (reference sequence). V lost 0 bases, J lost 5 bases, and 11 bases lay in between. The CDR3 sequence: CASSQERVWNNEQFF. CDR3 nucleotides: TGTGCCAGCAGCCAAGAACGGGTCTGGAACAATGAGCAGTTCTTC.

The chain couples TRBV6-6 to TRBJ1-5, with 7 bases identical to TRBD1. The CDR3 loop spans 15 amino acids. CDR1 and CDR2 (germline): MNHNY, SVGAGI (reference sequence). The ends lost 5 bases at V and 6 bases at J; junction bases unmatched: 10. CDR3 nucleotides: TGTGCCAGCAGTGCGATGAAAGGGGGCAGTCAGCCCCAGCATTTT. Its translation: CASSAMKGGSQPQHF.

The chain couples TRBV3-1 (or the pseudogene TRBV3-2) to TRBJ2-7; 9 bases line up with TRBD1. Losses at the gene ends were 6 bases for V and 3 bases for J; bases not matched to a gene: 3. CDR3 length equals 13 residues. Per the germline V gene, CDR1 is LGHDT and CDR2 is YNNKEL (reference sequence). This chain's CDR3 is CASRPTGGYEQYF. The CDR3 coding sequence is TGTGCCAGCAGGCCGACAGGGGGCTACGAGCAGTACTTC.

The chain employs TRBV30 and TRBJ1-2, with 10 bases aligning to TRBD1. There are 13 residues in the CDR3. V lost 7 bases to trimming and J lost 8 bases; unmatched junction nucleotides: 10. Per germline, CDR1 GTSNPN and CDR2 SVGIG (reference sequence). CDR3 loop: CAFSRDRGWGYTF. DNA for the CDR3: TGTGCCTTCTCCCGGGACAGGGGATGGGGCTACACCTTC.

The chain uses TRBV5-5 and TRBJ2-3, with 11 positions matching TRBD2. J gave up 2 bases and V 0 bases, and 8 bases lay outside the gene matches. Germline lookup yields CDR1 SGHKS and CDR2 YYEKEE (reference sequence). This CDR3 spans 18 amino acids. CDR3 residues: CASSLGLAGSASTDTQYF. For the CDR3, the DNA is TGTGCCAGCAGCTTGGGACTAGCGGGGTCCGCATCCACAGATACGCAGTATTTT.

The CDR3 bases are TGTGCCAGCAGCGGGGGGTCCTCCTACAATGAGCAGTTCTTC. Its translation: CASSGGSSYNEQFF. The genes are TRBV7-9 and TRBJ2-1; weak D call: TRBD2 (6 bases). The CDR3 consists of 14 residues. CDR1 is SEHNR and CDR2 is FQNEAQ in the germline V gene (reference sequence). V lost 5 bases, J lost 0 bases, and 8 bases lay in between.

The rearrangement uses TRBV6-6 and TRBJ2-1; 7 nucleotides align to TRBD1. The CDR3 loop spans 15 amino acids. Germline CDR1 and CDR2: MNHNY and SVGAGI (reference sequence). J gave up 8 bases and V 4 bases, and 11 bases lay outside the gene matches. CDR3 DNA: TGTGCCAGCAGTTCCCGAGGACAGGCTCGGGATGAGCAGTTCTTC. Protein product: CASSSRGQARDEQFF.

The J gene is TRBJ1-1, the V gene TRBV25-1, with D uncertain. CDR3 length equals 13 residues. The V end was cut by 5 bases, the J end by 5 bases, with 12 bases between. Germline CDR1 is MGHDK and CDR2 is SYGVNS. The CDR3 sequence is CASSRGSRTEAFF. The CDR3 DNA reads TGTGCCAGCAGTAGAGGAAGTCGGACTGAAGCTTTCTTT.

The chain employs TRBV5-5 and TRBJ1-1, with TRBD1 identical over 8 bases. Trimming cost V 2 bases and J 6 bases; bases outside gene matches: 3. CDR1 is SGHKS, CDR2 YYEKEE, per germline (reference sequence). The CDR3 sequence is 13 residues long. CDR3 nucleotides: TGTGCCAGCAGCTTTCAGGGGGCCTCTGAAGCTTTCTTT. Translated: CASSFQGASEAFF.

This chain links TRBV24-1 with TRBJ2-5, with 12 bases identical to TRBD2. With V trimmed by 2 bases and J by 8 bases, 2 bases remained unmatched. This CDR3 contains 14 residues. Germline values: CDR1 KGHDR, CDR2 SFDVKD. This chain's CDR3 is CATSDSSGGGTQYF. CDR3 coding DNA: TGTGCCACCAGTGATTCTAGCGGGGGGGGCACCCAGTACTTC.

This chain connects TRBV7-9 to TRBJ2-7; TRBD1 agrees at 9 bases. CDR1 SEHNR and CDR2 FQNEAQ come from the germline V gene (reference sequence). V lost 4 bases and J lost 6; bases outside the gene matches: 10. The CDR3 runs 15 residues. The CDR3 DNA is TGTGCCAGCAGCTCGACCGGGACAGGGCTGGGCGAGCAGTACTTC. Its protein product is CASSSTGTGLGEQYF.